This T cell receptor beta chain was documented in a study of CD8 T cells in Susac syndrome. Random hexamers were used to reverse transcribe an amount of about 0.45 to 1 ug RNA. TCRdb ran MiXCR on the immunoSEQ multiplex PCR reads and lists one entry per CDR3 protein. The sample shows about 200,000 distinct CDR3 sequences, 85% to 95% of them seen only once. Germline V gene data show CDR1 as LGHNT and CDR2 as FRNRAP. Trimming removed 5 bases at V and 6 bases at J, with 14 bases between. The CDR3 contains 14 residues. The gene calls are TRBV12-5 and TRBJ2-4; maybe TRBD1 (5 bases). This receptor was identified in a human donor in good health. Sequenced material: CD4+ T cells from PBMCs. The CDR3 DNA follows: TGTGCTAGTGGTCTGGACACCCTAATAAACATTCAGTACTTC. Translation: CASGLDTLINIQYF.